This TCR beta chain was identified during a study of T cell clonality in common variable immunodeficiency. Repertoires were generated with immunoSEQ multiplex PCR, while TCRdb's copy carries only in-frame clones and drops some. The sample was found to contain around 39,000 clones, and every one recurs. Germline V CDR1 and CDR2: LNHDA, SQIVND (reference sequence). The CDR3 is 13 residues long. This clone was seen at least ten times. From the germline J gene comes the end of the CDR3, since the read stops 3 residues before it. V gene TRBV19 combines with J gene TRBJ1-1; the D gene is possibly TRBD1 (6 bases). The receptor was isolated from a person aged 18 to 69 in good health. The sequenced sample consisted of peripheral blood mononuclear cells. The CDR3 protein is CASSMLVRGEAFF. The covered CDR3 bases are TGTGCCAGTAGTATGTTGGTCAGGGGCGAA.